This T cell receptor beta chain emerged from a study of blood T cell repertoires in COVID-19. Study-level information: From the United States, Italy and Spain came samples of acute and convalescent COVID-19. Nucleic acid was either cDNA or gDNA, and it came from T cells, B-cell-depleted T cells, or PBMCs.

Only in-frame clones appear in the TCRdb table, and some are missing; sequencing was by immunoSEQ multiplex PCR. The sample shows about 99,000 clones, 70% to 90% of them seen only once. Trimming took 1 base from V and 2 from J, leaving 14 bases between them. This CDR3 comprises 17 residues. Germline values: CDR1 LGHNA, CDR2 YNFKEQ. Sequences were obtained from peripheral blood. The genes are TRBV4-2 and TRBJ1-4, with D possibly being TRBD1 (5 bases). The source is a man aged 45 to 65 in a cohort sampled during active COVID-19. In DNA, the CDR3 is TGTGCCAGCAGCCAAGGGGCAGGGCGTTTTACTAATGAAAAACTGTTTTTT. Amino acid sequence: CASSQGAGRFTNEKLFF.